The source of this T cell receptor (beta chain) is a study of blood T cells in healthy people across ages. CDR3 size: 13 residues. V dropped 7 bases and J dropped 4; count of bases not matched to a gene: 4. The germline V gene has CDR1 SNHLY and CDR2 FYNNEI. The authors ran a second PCR of about 7 to 11 cycles using a sample-barcoded 5' primer and a J-beta primer mix. MiXCR, applied by TCRdb to the 5' RACE reads, yields one record per CDR3 protein. The data hold over 1,300,000 distinct CDR3 sequences, with 45% to 70% observed a single time. This chain joins TRBV2 and TRBJ1-5, with 7 positions matching TRBD1. Sample: blood. This TCR was recovered from a man aged 18-30 years in good health. Here the CDR3 reads CASMGQINQPQHF. The CDR3 coding sequence is TGTGCCAGCATGGGACAGATTAATCAGCCCCAGCATTTT. The full variable domain, rest sourced from reference TRBV2 and TRBJ1-5, is EPEVTQTPSHQVTQMGQEVILRCVPISNHLYFYWYRQILGQKVEFLVSFYNNEISEKSEIFDDQFSVERPDGSNFTLKIRSTKLEDSAMYFCASMGQINQPQHFGDGTRLSIL.